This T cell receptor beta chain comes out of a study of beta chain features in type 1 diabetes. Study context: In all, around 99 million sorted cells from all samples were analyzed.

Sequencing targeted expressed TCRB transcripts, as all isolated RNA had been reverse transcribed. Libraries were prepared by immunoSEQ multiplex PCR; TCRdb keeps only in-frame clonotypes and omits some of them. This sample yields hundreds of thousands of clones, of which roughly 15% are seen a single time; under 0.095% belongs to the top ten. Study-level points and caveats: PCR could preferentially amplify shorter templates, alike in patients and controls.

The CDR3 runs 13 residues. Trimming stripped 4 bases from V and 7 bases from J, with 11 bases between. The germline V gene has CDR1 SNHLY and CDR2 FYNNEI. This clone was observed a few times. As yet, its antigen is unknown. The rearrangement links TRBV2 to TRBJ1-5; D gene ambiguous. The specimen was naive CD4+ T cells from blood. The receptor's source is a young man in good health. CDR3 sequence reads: CASSGRIDQPQHF. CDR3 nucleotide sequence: TGTGCCAGCAGTGGGAGGATAGACCAGCCCCAGCATTTT.